This T cell receptor beta chain was profiled in a study of T cell responses to AZD1222 COVID-19 vaccine. Study-wide results and caveats: Only a handful of people who got AZD1222 tested seropositive at baseline. The donor group comprised mostly white British people and more females; the analysis possibly underestimated clonal diversity. Spike-specific TCR breadth rose after two AZD1222 doses, and depth rose as well. Spike-wide coverage was observed for vaccine-associated CD4 TCRs, with dominant responses at 160-218 and 743-854.

Assay used: immunoSEQ multiplex PCR; TCRdb lists only in-frame clones, some missing. The repertoire has about 54,000 clones, around 84% of them found once; the top ten carry roughly 10%. This clone came up a few times. Its antigen is unidentified. The germline V and J ends were trimmed by 6 bases and 5 bases, with 10 bases remaining between them. The CDR3 is 12 residues long. Germline V gene sequence: CDR1 LNHDA, CDR2 SQIVND (reference sequence). The rearrangement joins TRBV19 to TRBJ1-1; possibly TRBD1 for D (5 bases). The receptor was derived from an adult in good health. The starting material was peripheral blood, obtained on day 0 of AZD1222 vaccination. The CDR3 region has the DNA TGTGCCAGTAGGTCGGGGGGAACTGAAGCTTTCTTT. Translation gives CASRSGGTEAFF.